The rows below give T cell receptor beta chains drawn from one sample of a study of cytomegalovirus exposure and HLA in healthy donors. Using immunoSEQ multiplex PCR, the repertoire was profiled, and TCRdb retains in-frame clones only, with some absent. The sample includes around 130,000 clones, over 75% of them seen just once. Sequencing input: PBMCs. Every receptor here comes from a middle-aged man in good health and CMV-seronegative. Both conserved end residues are part of each CDR3. Fields, in order: V gene, J gene, D gene, clone size, CDR3 DNA, CDR3 protein. The D gene is left open where the match is weak. Clone size, where shown, is once, few, many, or a class for clones that have expanded.

V: TRBV28; J: TRBJ2-6; D: NA; size: NA; DNA: TGTGCCAGCAGTTTATGGAGCTCTGGGGCCAACGTCCTGACTTTC; CDR3: CASSLWSSGANVLTF
V: TRBV4-3; J: TRBJ2-1; D: TRBD2; size: NA; DNA: TGCGCCAGCAGCCAATCGGGAGGTAACAATGAGCAGTTCTTC; CDR3: CASSQSGGNNEQFF
V: TRBV28; J: TRBJ2-7; D: TRBD1; size: NA; DNA: TGTGCCAGCAGTTCCGGGACAGGGTCCTACGAGCAGTACTTC; CDR3: CASSSGTGSYEQYF
V: TRBV7-8; J: TRBJ1-4; D: NA; size: NA; DNA: TGTGCCAGCAGCTTAGGGGGCTTGAATGAAAAACTGTTTTTT; CDR3: CASSLGGLNEKLFF
V: TRBV15; J: TRBJ2-2; D: TRBD1; size: NA; DNA: TGTGCCACCAGCAGAGAACGGGGACAGGGGAACACCGGGGAGCTGTTTTTT; CDR3: CATSRERGQGNTGELFF
V: TRBV11-3; J: TRBJ2-1; D: TRBD2; size: NA; DNA: TGTGCCAGCAGCTTAGAGCTGCGGGAGGGTTACAATGAGCAGTTCTTC; CDR3: CASSLELREGYNEQFF
V: TRBV6-5; J: TRBJ1-1; D: NA; size: NA; DNA: TGTGCCAGCAGTTACGGGCGGGGTTGGCGGAACACTGAAGCTTTCTTT; CDR3: CASSYGRGWRNTEAFF
V: TRBV4-1; J: TRBJ1-6; D: TRBD1; size: once; DNA: TGCGCCAGCAGCCAAACGGACAGGAGAGATTCACCCCTCCACTTT; CDR3: CASSQTDRRDSPLHF
V: TRBV6-6; J: TRBJ2-7; D: TRBD2; size: NA; DNA: TGTGCCAGCAGTCGGGGACTAGCGCTCGAGCAGTACTTC; CDR3: CASSRGLALEQYF
V: TRBV28; J: TRBJ2-7; D: NA; size: NA; DNA: TGTGCCAGCAGTCCCCCCGGGTCTTTCCCCTACGAGCAGTACTTC; CDR3: CASSPPGSFPYEQYF
V: TRBV5-1; J: TRBJ2-3; D: TRBD1; size: NA; DNA: TGCGCCAGCAGCTGGGGACAGTTCACAGATACGCAGTATTTT; CDR3: CASSWGQFTDTQYF
V: TRBV4-1; J: TRBJ2-5; D: TRBD2; size: NA; DNA: TGCGCCAGCAGCCAAGATAGGCTGGCGGGAGGAATAGAGACCCAGTACTTC; CDR3: CASSQDRLAGGIETQYF
V: TRBV9; J: TRBJ2-3; D: NA; size: NA; DNA: TGTGCCAGCAGCGTAGTACAGACAGATACGCAGTATTTT; CDR3: CASSVVQTDTQYF
V: TRBV15; J: TRBJ2-7; D: TRBD2; size: NA; DNA: TGTGCCACGACTCGGGCGGGAGGTTACGAGCAGTACTTC; CDR3: CATTRAGGYEQYF
V: TRBV10-3; J: TRBJ2-3; D: TRBD2; size: NA; DNA: TGTGCCATCAGAACGACTAGCGGGTCGACAGATACGCAGTATTTT; CDR3: CAIRTTSGSTDTQYF
V: TRBV25-1; J: TRBJ2-2; D: TRBD1; size: NA; DNA: TGTGCCAGCAGTGGTGGGACAGCCTCGAACACCGGGGAGCTGTTTTTT; CDR3: CASSGGTASNTGELFF
V: TRBV2; J: TRBJ2-7; D: TRBD2; size: NA; DNA: TGTGCCAGCCGATTACTAGCGGGAGGCTACGAGCAGTACTTC; CDR3: CASRLLAGGYEQYF
V: TRBV6-1; J: TRBJ2-2; D: NA; size: NA; DNA: TGTGCCAGCAGACCTTCGGTGCGGCGCGGGGAGCTGTTTTTT; CDR3: CASRPSVRRGELFF
V: TRBV9; J: TRBJ2-2; D: NA; size: NA; DNA: TGTGCCAGCAGCGCGATGGGGGGAGAGGGCGGGGAGCTGTTTTTT; CDR3: CASSAMGGEGGELFF
V: TRBV4-1; J: TRBJ2-5; D: TRBD2; size: NA; DNA: TGCGCCAGCAGCCAAACTCTACTAGCGGGAGGACGGGAGACCCAGTACTTC; CDR3: CASSQTLLAGGRETQYF
V: TRBV7-9; J: TRBJ2-5; D: NA; size: once; DNA: TGTGCCAGCAGCTTAGGAGCAAGCTCGGAGGCGGAGACCCAGTACTTC; CDR3: CASSLGASSEAETQYF
V: TRBV28; J: TRBJ2-2; D: TRBD2; size: NA; DNA: TGTGCCAGCAGTTTACTAGCGGGAAACACCGGGGAGCTGTTTTTT; CDR3: CASSLLAGNTGELFF
V: TRBV19; J: TRBJ2-1; D: NA; size: NA; DNA: TGTGCCAGTAGTCTCTGGACGGGAACCTACAATGAGCAGTTCTTC; CDR3: CASSLWTGTYNEQFF
V: TRBV30; J: TRBJ1-6; D: NA; size: NA; DNA: TGTGCCTGGAGTGTCCAACTTAATAATTCACCCCTCCACTTT; CDR3: CAWSVQLNNSPLHF
V: TRBV27; J: TRBJ2-3; D: TRBD1; size: NA; DNA: TGTGCCAGCAGTTTATTATTTCGGACAGGGGGCTACACAGATACGCAGTATTTT; CDR3: CASSLLFRTGGYTDTQYF
V: TRBV6-6; J: TRBJ2-1; D: NA; size: NA; DNA: TGTGCCAGCAGTTATCTGGAGGAGCAGTTCTTC; CDR3: CASSYLEEQFF
V: TRBV10-1; J: TRBJ2-1; D: NA; size: NA; DNA: TGCGCCAGCAGTGAGTCGATTGGGGGGACCTACAATGAGCAGTTCTTC; CDR3: CASSESIGGTYNEQFF
V: TRBV5-1; J: TRBJ1-1; D: NA; size: NA; DNA: TGCGCCAGCAGCTGGGGGGGGGAAGGTGGCACTGAAGCTTTCTTT; CDR3: CASSWGGEGGTEAFF
V: TRBV20-1; J: TRBJ1-5; D: TRBD1; size: NA; DNA: TGCAGTGCTAGTGGGGGACAGTCCCAGCATTTT; CDR3: CSASGGQSQHF
V: TRBV2; J: TRBJ1-4; D: NA; size: few; DNA: TGTGCCAGCAGCGGAGGCAGATCTTGGGAAAAACTGTTTTTT; CDR3: CASSGGRSWEKLFF
V: TRBV10-1; J: TRBJ2-2; D: TRBD1; size: NA; DNA: TGCGCCAGCAGTGAACAGGGGGCAGGCGCCGGGGAGCTGTTTTTT; CDR3: CASSEQGAGAGELFF
V: TRBV7-2; J: TRBJ2-1; D: TRBD1; size: NA; DNA: TGTGCCAGCAGCTTAGCGGGACAGATCAATGAGCAGTTCTTC; CDR3: CASSLAGQINEQFF